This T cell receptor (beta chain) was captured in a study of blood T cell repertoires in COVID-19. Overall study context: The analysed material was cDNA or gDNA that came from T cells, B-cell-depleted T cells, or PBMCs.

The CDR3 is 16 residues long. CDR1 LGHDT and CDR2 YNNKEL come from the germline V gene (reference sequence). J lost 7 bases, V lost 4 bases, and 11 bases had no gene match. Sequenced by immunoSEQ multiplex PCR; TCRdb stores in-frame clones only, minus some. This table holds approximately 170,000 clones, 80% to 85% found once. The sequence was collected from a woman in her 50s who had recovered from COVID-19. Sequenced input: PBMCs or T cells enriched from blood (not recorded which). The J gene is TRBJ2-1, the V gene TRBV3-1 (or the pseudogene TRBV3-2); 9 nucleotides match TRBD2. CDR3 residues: CASSPCSGSTGNEQFF. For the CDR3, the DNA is TGTGCCAGCAGCCCTTGTAGCGGGAGTACTGGTAATGAGCAGTTCTTC.